The sequence of this TCR beta chain was determined in a study of CD8+CD57+ T cells in acquired aplastic anemia. Study at large: The mean DNA yield obtained from sorted CD4+ and CD8+ cells came to roughly 3.4 ug. General study results and limits: The same twenty-nine CD8+ CDR3 sequences occurred in patients and in controls.

V was pared by 7 bases and J by 3 bases, with 7 bases of the junction left unmatched. CDR1 is MGHDK and CDR2 is SYGVNS in the germline V gene. The length of the CDR3 is 16 residues. To note about this clonotype: Its antigen is unidentified.

Genomic DNA acted as the template from which TCR beta VDJ combination and CDR3 sequence profiling were carried out. In TCRdb, the reads were re-called with MiXCR into one record per CDR3 protein. The table records 150,000 to 200,000 distinct CDR3 sequences, around 60% of them present only once. The receptor was derived from a human donor in good health. This chain joins TRBV25-1 and TRBJ2-7, with 15 nucleotides matching TRBD2. The source material was sorted CD4+, CD8+, or CD8+CD57+ T cells (not recorded which) from PBMCs. The CDR3 bases are TGTGCCAGCACCGGGACTAGCGGGGGGAAACTCTACGAGCAGTACTTC. This sequence encodes CASTGTSGGKLYEQYF.